Each of the 2 T cell receptor beta chains below was sequenced from the same sample in a study of T cell repertoires in cytomegalovirus infection (dated by TCRdb to about 2019). The sequencer listed for this sample is Illumina HiSeq 1500. TCRdb itself trimmed the public reads at Q25 with fastp, ran MiXCR and retained productive beta chains. One record per CDR3 amino acid sequence lists the most common genes and DNA. The sample records about 180,000 distinct CDR3 sequences, approximately 18% of which are singletons. Clones ranked in the top ten supply roughly a quarter of the sample. Material: CD8+ T cells from PBMCs. Receptors originate from a human donor in good health (CMV status not recorded). Some clones in this sample may be carry-over from other donors' samples.

This clonotype was observed a few times. V usage is TRBV7-9 and J usage is TRBJ2-7, with 13 bases fitting TRBD2. Per germline, CDR1 SEHNR and CDR2 FQNEAQ (reference sequence). This CDR3 is 17 amino acids long. The V and J ends lost 5 bases and 4 bases, in that order; junction bases with no gene match: 11. The CDR3 DNA is TGTGCCAGCAGCGGACTAGCGGGGGCTCTGAAGCGTTACGAGCAGTACTTC. Its protein is CASSGLAGALKRYEQYF.

The sample holds a few counts of this clonotype. The chain joins TRBV20-1 to TRBJ1-1, with 8 bases lining up with TRBD1. The CDR3 extends over 13 amino acids. Trimming took 5 bases from V and 4 from J; bases not matched to a gene: 6. Germline V CDR1 and CDR2: DFQATT, SNEGSKA (reference sequence). CDR3 sequence (DNA): TGCAGTGCTCTTCGGACAGGGAGCACTGAAGCTTTCTTT. It specifies CSALRTGSTEAFF.